A selection of T cell receptor beta chains follows, all from one sample in a study of human T cells and chemical hapten exposure. From the RACE reads, TCRdb called clonotypes with MiXCR, one entry per CDR3 protein. The sample lists 95,000 to 150,000 distinct CDR3 sequences; about 10% were seen once. The sequencing here drew on whole blood, taken in connection with sensitization to the hapten diphenylcyclopropenone (DPC). These receptors originate from a woman between 50 and 59 years old with alopecia areata. Some clones in this sample may be carry-over from other donors' samples. CDR3s include the opening cysteine and the closing phenylalanine or tryptophan. The order of the fields is V gene, clone size, J gene, D gene, CDR3 protein, CDR3 DNA. A D gene is named only where the DNA matches it firmly. The size field is filled for only some rows; it gives once, few, many or a size class.

TRBV24-1	many	TRBJ1-1	.	CATSERPNTEAFF	TGTGCCACCAGTGAAAGGCCTAACACTGAAGCTTTCTTT
TRBV7-9	many	TRBJ1-5	.	CASSQGLYSNQPQHF	TGTGCCAGCAGCCAAGGGCTGTATAGCAATCAGCCCCAGCATTTT
TRBV4-3	many	TRBJ2-7	TRBD2	CASSQVGMAGDEQYF	TGCGCCAGCAGCCAAGTCGGCATGGCGGGAGACGAGCAGTACTTC
TRBV28	.	TRBJ2-7	TRBD1	CASSQLSGTGAYEQYF	TGTGCCAGCAGTCAACTCTCCGGGACAGGGGCCTACGAGCAGTACTTC
TRBV29-1	.	TRBJ2-3	.	CSVRVAEWDTQYF	TGCAGCGTTCGCGTGGCTGAGTGGGATACGCAGTATTTT
TRBV12-3/TRBV12-4	many	TRBJ1-6	.	CASSLDETYNSPLHF	TGTGCCAGCAGTTTGGACGAGACCTATAATTCACCCCTCCACTTT
TRBV25-1	.	TRBJ1-1	TRBD1	CASSGQGLNTEAFF	TGTGCCAGCAGTGGACAGGGGTTGAACACTGAAGCTTTCTTT
TRBV10-3	.	TRBJ1-1	.	CAIGTRGNTEAFF	TGTGCCATCGGGACACGGGGGAACACTGAAGCTTTCTTT
TRBV28	few	TRBJ2-6	.	CASSSPGQPGANVLTF	TGTGCCAGCAGTTCCCCGGGGCAGCCAGGGGCCAACGTCCTGACTTTC
TRBV12-3/TRBV12-4	many	TRBJ2-1	TRBD2	CASSFILAGGNEQFF	TGTGCCAGCAGTTTCATACTAGCGGGGGGCAATGAGCAGTTCTTC
TRBV12-5	few	TRBJ1-1	TRBD1	CASGLGTGATNTEAFF	TGTGCTAGTGGTTTGGGGACAGGGGCGACGAACACTGAAGCTTTCTTT
TRBV6-2/TRBV6-3	once	TRBJ1-6	.	CASSDGTEASYNSPHHF	TGTGCCAGCAGCGACGGAACAGAGGCGAGCTATAATTCACCCCACCACTTT
TRBV6-1	.	TRBJ2-2	.	CASSEGGGAYTGELFF	TGTGCCAGCAGTGAAGGTGGCGGGGCCTACACCGGGGAGCTGTTTTTT
TRBV29-1	many	TRBJ1-5	.	CSAGQRNQPQHF	TGCAGCGCCGGACAGCGCAATCAGCCCCAGCATTTT
TRBV18	many	TRBJ1-5	TRBD1	CASSQGAGNQPQHF	TGTGCCAGCTCACAGGGGGCCGGCAATCAGCCCCAGCATTTT
TRBV11-2	.	TRBJ2-1	.	CASSLGYGNNEQFF	TGTGCCAGCAGCTTAGGGTACGGAAACAATGAGCAGTTCTTC
TRBV6-5	few	TRBJ2-5	.	CASSLGGRETQYF	TGTGCCAGCAGTTTGGGGGGCCGAGAGACCCAGTACTTC
TRBV29-1	.	TRBJ1-1	.	CSVRTARAEAFF	TGCAGCGTTCGGACAGCACGGGCTGAAGCTTTCTTT
TRBV5-1	.	TRBJ1-6	TRBD1	CASSSGQDNSPLHF	TGCGCCAGCAGCTCGGGACAGGATAATTCACCCCTCCACTTT
TRBV27	.	TRBJ1-4	TRBD1	CASSLLGQGGEKLFF	TGTGCCAGCAGTTTACTTGGACAGGGGGGTGAAAAACTGTTTTTT
TRBV12-3/TRBV12-4	many	TRBJ1-2	.	CASSYGGPANYGYTF	TGTGCCAGCAGTTATGGGGGGCCCGCTAACTATGGCTACACCTTC
TRBV20-1	many	TRBJ1-4	.	CSAPSPSPYEKLFF	TGCAGTGCCCCTAGTCCGTCCCCATATGAAAAACTGTTTTTT
TRBV9	many	TRBJ1-2	.	CASSDDSIWYGYTF	TGTGCCAGCAGCGATGACAGCATTTGGTATGGCTACACCTTC
TRBV7-9	few	TRBJ2-2	.	CASSPSNTNTGELFF	TGTGCCAGCAGCCCGAGTAATACGAACACCGGGGAGCTGTTTTTT
TRBV3-1	.	TRBJ1-5	.	CASSSTPNSNQPQHF	TGTGCCAGCAGCTCTACACCTAATAGCAATCAGCCCCAGCATTTT
TRBV20-1	many	TRBJ2-7	TRBD2	CSAMTSGRVYEQYF	TGCAGTGCTATGACTAGCGGGAGGGTCTACGAGCAGTACTTC
TRBV29-1	.	TRBJ2-2	TRBD1	CSVPGQDHTGELFF	TGCAGCGTTCCGGGACAGGACCACACCGGGGAGCTGTTTTTT
TRBV28	.	TRBJ2-4	.	CASSPGGIGKNIQYF	TGTGCCAGCAGTCCCGGTGGGATAGGCAAAAACATTCAGTACTTC
TRBV5-5	few	TRBJ2-3	.	CASSFPRDRTDTQYF	TGTGCCAGCAGCTTCCCGCGGGACCGCACAGATACGCAGTATTTT
TRBV7-2	.	TRBJ1-3	TRBD1	CASRNTGGSSGNTIYF	TGTGCCAGCAGAAATACAGGGGGCAGCTCTGGAAACACCATATATTTT
TRBV24-1	.	TRBJ1-2	TRBD1	CATSHPGTGGVYGYTF	TGTGCCACCAGCCATCCGGGGACAGGGGGCGTCTATGGCTACACCTTC
TRBV7-9	few	TRBJ1-2	TRBD1	CASSARDREEGYTF	TGTGCCAGCAGCGCCCGGGACAGGGAAGAAGGCTACACCTTC
TRBV28	.	TRBJ2-7	.	CASSLYFREQYF	TGTGCCAGCAGTCTCTACTTCCGCGAGCAGTACTTC
TRBV9	few	TRBJ2-7	.	CASSPGGRAYEQYF	TGTGCCAGCAGCCCGGGGGGCAGGGCCTACGAGCAGTACTTC
TRBV5-5	.	TRBJ1-4	.	CASSLARVNEKLFF	TGTGCCAGCAGCTTGGCCAGAGTAAATGAAAAACTGTTTTTT
TRBV3-1	.	TRBJ2-7	.	CASSQGGTGTYEQYF	TGTGCCAGCAGCCAAGGTGGGACGGGGACCTACGAGCAGTACTTC
TRBV9	.	TRBJ1-1	.	CASSVGGQNTEAFF	TGTGCCAGCAGCGTAGGGGGTCAGAACACTGAAGCTTTCTTT
TRBV5-1	many	TRBJ2-7	.	CASSLAGSTYEQYF	TGCGCCAGCAGCTTGGCAGGCAGTACCTACGAGCAGTACTTC
TRBV12-3/TRBV12-4	few	TRBJ2-3	TRBD2	CASSPREGGRDTQYF	TGTGCCAGCAGCCCCCGGGAGGGGGGGCGGGATACGCAGTATTTT
TRBV7-6	many	TRBJ2-3	TRBD2	CASSFGGVRTDTQYF	TGTGCCAGCAGCTTCGGGGGGGTACGCACAGATACGCAGTATTTT
TRBV6-5	.	TRBJ1-6	.	CASSRDMSNSPLHF	TGTGCCAGCAGTCGGGACATGAGTAATTCACCCCTCCACTTT
TRBV24-1	.	TRBJ2-3	TRBD2	CATSAGGAHTDTQYF	TGTGCCACCAGTGCGGGGGGGGCCCACACAGATACGCAGTATTTT
TRBV20-1	few	TRBJ2-7	TRBD2	CSARDLVSSGRGEQYF	TGCAGTGCTAGAGATCTTGTTTCCAGCGGGAGGGGCGAGCAGTACTTC
TRBV29-1	few	TRBJ1-2	TRBD1	CSVIAGTANYGYTF	TGCAGCGTTATCGCAGGGACAGCTAACTATGGCTACACCTTC